The 18 T cell receptor beta chains below all came from one sample that was sequenced in a study of cytomegalovirus exposure and HLA in healthy donors. Sequencing was performed with immunoSEQ multiplex PCR; in TCRdb, only in-frame clones are kept and a portion is missing. The sample has more than 55,000 clones, roughly 96% seen once. Material: PBMCs. Receptors were obtained from a man between 18 and 29 years old in good health and CMV-seronegative.

The rearrangement joins TRBV29-1 to TRBJ2-3; 7 nucleotides line up with TRBD1. V shed 6 bases and J 1 base; nucleotides not matched to a gene: 10. Germline CDR1 and CDR2: SQVTM and ANQGSEA. This CDR3 is built from 15 residues. CDR3 DNA: TGCAGCGTGGCCCCTAAGGGGGCTCGCACAGATACGCAGTATTTT. Its protein product is CSVAPKGARTDTQYF.

The V call is TRBV7-6, the J call TRBJ2-1; 11 bases match TRBD2. CDR3 size: 13 residues. Per germline, CDR1 SGHVS and CDR2 FNYEAQ. V gave up 8 bases and J gave up 7 bases; unmatched junction bases: 4. In DNA, the CDR3 is TGTGCCAGCGCCCCTAGCGGGAGGAATGAGCAGTTCTTC. Amino acids: CASAPSGRNEQFF.

The gene calls are TRBV6-5 and TRBJ1-2; TRBD1 agrees at 7 bases. Germline lookup yields CDR1 MNHEY and CDR2 SVGAGI. The CDR3 length is 13 residues. Germline trimming cut 2 bases from V and 7 bases from J; bases unmatched to any gene: 4. The DNA of the CDR3 is TGTGCCAGCAGTTACAAGACAGGGTTTGGCTACACCTTC. Translated: CASSYKTGFGYTF.

CDR3 in amino acids: CASSLAPTAGGPVNEQFF. The CDR3 DNA is TGTGCCAGCAGCTTAGCCCCAACGGCGGGAGGGCCGGTGAATGAGCAGTTCTTC. This chain connects TRBV11-2 to TRBJ2-1; the match to TRBD2 covers 9 bases. Germline V gives CDR1 SGHAT, CDR2 FQNNGV. J was trimmed by 7 bases and V by 1 base; bases with no gene match: 14. This CDR3 has 18 residues. The full variable domain, in which reference TRBV11-2 and TRBJ2-1 provide the parts outside the CDR3, is EAGVAQSPRYKIIEKRQSVAFWCNPISGHATLYWYQQILGQGPKLLIQFQNNGVVDDSQLPKDRFSAERLKGVDSTLKIQPAKLEDSAVYLCASSLAPTAGGPVNEQFFGPGTRLTVL.

This clone has a single count. The chain carries TRBV2 and TRBJ2-2; a weak D match, TRBD1 (6 bases). The CDR3 is 15 residues long. Trimming left V 6 bases short and J 0 bases short, with 11 bases between. CDR1 and CDR2 (germline): SNHLY, FYNNEI. Here the CDR3 DNA reads TGTGCCAGCAGCCTGGACAGACCGAACACCGGGGAGCTGTTTTTT. Translating gives CASSLDRPNTGELFF.

V and J are TRBV9 and TRBJ2-3; D perhaps matches TRBD2 (6 bases). V lost 6 bases, J lost 1 base, and 15 bases lay in between. Germline V gene lookup returns CDR1 SGDLS and CDR2 YYNGEE. The CDR3 spans 15 residues. In DNA, the CDR3 is TGTGCCAGCACCCTCCGGGACTGGGGCACAGATACGCAGTATTTT. Its translation is CASTLRDWGTDTQYF.

This chain links TRBV9 with TRBJ2-7; the D is unclear. The CDR3 has 13 amino acids. CDR1 SGDLS and CDR2 YYNGEE come from the germline V gene. V lost 4 bases, J lost 5 bases, and 13 bases lay in between. Written as DNA, the CDR3 is TGTGCCAGCAGCACCGACGGGTGGAACGAGCAGTACTTC. Amino acids: CASSTDGWNEQYF.

This rearrangement joins TRBV27 to TRBJ2-2, with TRBD2 identical over 14 bases. Trimming cost V 4 bases and J 6 bases; bases outside gene matches: 4. Germline values: CDR1 MNHEY, CDR2 SMNVEV (reference sequence). This CDR3 has 16 residues. The CDR3 coding sequence is TGTGCCAGCAGTTACCAGGGACTAGCGGGAGCCGGGGAGCTGTTTTTT. Its translation is CASSYQGLAGAGELFF.

This chain joins TRBV27 and TRBJ2-7; a possible D gene is TRBD2 (5 bases). The length of the CDR3 is 12 residues. The germline gives CDR1 MNHEY, CDR2 SMNVEV (reference sequence). Trimming took off 8 bases at V and 4 bases at J, with 12 bases between the two ends. CDR3 sequence reads: CASSPGKYEQYF. The CDR3 coding sequence is TGTGCCAGCTCCCCGGGAAAATACGAGCAGTACTTC.

This chain joins TRBV27 and TRBJ2-1, with TRBD1 identical over 8 bases. V was pared by 6 bases and J by 4 bases, with 5 bases of the junction left unmatched. CDR3 length: 14 amino acids. Germline CDR1 MNHEY, CDR2 SMNVEV (reference sequence). This CDR3 reads CASSRTGSYNEQFF. The CDR3 DNA sequence: TGTGCCAGCAGCCGGACAGGGTCTTACAATGAGCAGTTCTTC.

The genes are TRBV2 and TRBJ2-1; 13 nucleotides align to TRBD2. CDR3 length: 16 amino acids. The V segment lost 2 bases and the J segment 9 bases; nucleotides outside the gene matches: 7. The germline V gene encodes CDR1 SNHLY and CDR2 FYNNEI. The CDR3 region has the DNA TGTGCCAGCAGTGAAAGGCGGACTAGCGGGAGTGCTGAGCAGTTCTTC. Encoded protein: CASSERRTSGSAEQFF.

This chain joins TRBV5-1 and TRBJ2-5, with 7 bases fitting TRBD2. The germline gives CDR1 SGHRS, CDR2 YFSETQ. The CDR3 is 18 amino acids. V lost 4 bases and J lost 4; bases outside the gene matches: 19. CDR3 loop: CASSPLSGPSRSRETQYF. The CDR3 DNA is TGCGCCAGCAGCCCACTTAGCGGGCCCTCAAGATCTCGAGAGACCCAGTACTTC.

This clone was observed a single time. The rearrangement joins TRBV5-1 to TRBJ2-7, with D possibly being TRBD2 (5 bases). Germline-derived CDR1 and CDR2 are SGHRS and YFSETQ. The ends were cut back, 0 bases at V and 6 bases at J, with 10 bases in the middle. The CDR3 length is 13 residues. CDR3 sequence reads: CASSLEASGEQYF. The CDR3 DNA reads as TGCGCCAGCAGCTTGGAGGCCAGCGGCGAGCAGTACTTC.

The chain joins TRBV27 to TRBJ1-2; 11 bases are a match to TRBD1. With V trimmed by 5 bases and J by 6 bases, 5 bases remained unmatched. The CDR3 totals 14 residues. Germline CDR1 reads MNHEY; CDR2 reads SMNVEV (reference sequence). For the CDR3, the DNA is TGTGCCAGCAGTGAGGGACAGGGGGGAAATGGCTACACCTTC. Its protein is CASSEGQGGNGYTF.

This rearrangement joins TRBV30 to TRBJ2-6; 7 nucleotides agree with TRBD1. Trimming took 2 bases from V and 7 from J; bases not matched to a gene: 2. CDR1 is GTSNPN and CDR2 is SVGIG in the germline V gene (reference sequence). The CDR3 runs to 13 residues. CDR3 residues: CAWSTGAANVLTF. DNA of the CDR3: TGTGCCTGGAGTACAGGGGCAGCCAACGTCCTGACTTTC. Variable domain in full (rest from reference TRBV30 and TRBJ2-6): SQTIHQWPATLVQPVGSPLSLECTVEGTSNPNLYWYRQAAGRGLQLLFYSVGIGQISSEVPQNLSASRPQDRQFILSSKKLLLSDSGFYLCAWSTGAANVLTFGAGSRLTVL.

The chain employs TRBV7-2 and TRBJ1-2; 9 positions agree with TRBD1. The CDR3 totals 13 residues. Per the germline V gene, CDR1 is SGHTA and CDR2 is FQGNSA. With 5 bases clipped from V and 8 bases from J, the junction kept 6 bases outside the gene matches. CDR3: CASSLQGASGYTF. CDR3 DNA sequence: TGTGCCAGCAGCCTACAGGGGGCGTCCGGCTACACCTTC.

The chain is built from TRBV6-1 and TRBJ1-1, with D hard to call. Germline V gene sequence: CDR1 MNHNS, CDR2 SASEGT. V was pared by 6 bases and J by 1 base, with 12 bases between. The CDR3 consists of 14 residues. The CDR3 coding sequence is TGTGCCAGCAGAGCCGGAGAGGGGAACACTGAAGCTTTCTTT. Translating it yields CASRAGEGNTEAFF.

The chain uses TRBV30 and TRBJ1-1; D is unclear. In germline, CDR1 is GTSNPN, CDR2 SVGIG (reference sequence). The CDR3 covers 12 residues. Trimming took 8 bases from V and 5 from J, leaving 15 bases between them. The CDR3 loop reads CALEWGGTEAFF. The CDR3 DNA reads as TGTGCCCTCGAGTGGGGAGGGACTGAAGCTTTCTTT. Using reference TRBV30 and TRBJ1-1 for the parts outside the CDR3, the full variable domain is SQTIHQWPATLVQPVGSPLSLECTVEGTSNPNLYWYRQAAGRGLQLLFYSVGIGQISSEVPQNLSASRPQDRQFILSSKKLLLSDSGFYLCALEWGGTEAFFGQGTRLTVV.